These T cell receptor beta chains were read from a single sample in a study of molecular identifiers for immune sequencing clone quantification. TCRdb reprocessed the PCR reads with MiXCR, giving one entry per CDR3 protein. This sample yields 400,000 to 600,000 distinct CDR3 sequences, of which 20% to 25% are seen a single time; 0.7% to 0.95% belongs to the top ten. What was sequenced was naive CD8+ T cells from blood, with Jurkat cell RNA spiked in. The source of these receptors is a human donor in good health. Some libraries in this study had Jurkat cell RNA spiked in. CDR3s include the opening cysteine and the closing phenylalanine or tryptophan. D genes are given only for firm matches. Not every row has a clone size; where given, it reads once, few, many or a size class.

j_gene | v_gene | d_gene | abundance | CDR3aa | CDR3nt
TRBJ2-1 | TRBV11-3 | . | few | CASSSPAAEQFF | TGTGCCAGCAGCTCCCCAGCGGCCGAGCAGTTCTTC
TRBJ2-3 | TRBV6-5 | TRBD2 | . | CASSYGTRTDTQYF | TGTGCCAGCAGTTACGGGACTAGAACAGATACGCAGTATTTT
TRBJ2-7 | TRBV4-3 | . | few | CASSQGRGLTYEQYF | TGCGCCAGCAGCCAAGGGCGGGGGCTAACCTACGAGCAGTACTTC
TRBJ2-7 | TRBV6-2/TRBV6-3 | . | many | CASSYGGFYEQYF | TGTGCCAGCAGTTACGGGGGGTTTTACGAGCAGTACTTC
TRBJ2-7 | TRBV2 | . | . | CASRVRGGHEQYF | TGTGCCAGCAGGGTGCGTGGGGGGCACGAGCAGTACTTC
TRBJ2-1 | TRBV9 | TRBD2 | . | CASSQAGVSYNEQFF | TGTGCCAGCAGCCAAGCGGGGGTATCCTACAATGAGCAGTTCTTC
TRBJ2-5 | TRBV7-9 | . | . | CASSQQLETQYF | TGTGCCAGCAGCCAACAGCTTGAGACCCAGTACTTC
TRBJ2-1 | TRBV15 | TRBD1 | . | CATSGSGTDPYNEQFF | TGTGCCACCAGCGGATCCGGGACAGACCCCTACAATGAGCAGTTCTTC
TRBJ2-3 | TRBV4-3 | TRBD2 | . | CASSQSPLAGGHGTDTQYF | TGCGCCAGCAGCCAATCCCCCCTAGCGGGAGGGCACGGCACAGATACGCAGTATTTT
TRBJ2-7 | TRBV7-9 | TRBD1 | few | CASSLARGPSYEQYF | TGTGCCAGCAGCCTAGCTAGGGGGCCGTCCTACGAGCAGTACTTC
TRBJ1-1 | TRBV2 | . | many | CASGVPQMNTEAFF | TGTGCCAGCGGAGTTCCGCAGATGAACACTGAAGCTTTCTTT
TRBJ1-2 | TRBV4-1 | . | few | CASSQVLGGYGYTF | TGCGCCAGCAGCCAAGTCCTCGGGGGCTATGGCTACACCTTC
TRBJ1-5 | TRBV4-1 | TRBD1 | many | CASSQDFPTGHDQPQHF | TGCGCCAGCAGCCAAGATTTCCCGACAGGGCATGATCAGCCCCAGCATTTT
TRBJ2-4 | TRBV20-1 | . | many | CSARGGLAKNIQYF | TGCAGTGCTAGGGGGGGCTTAGCCAAAAACATTCAGTACTTC
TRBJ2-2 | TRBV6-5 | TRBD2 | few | CASNVLAGVPDTGELFF | TGTGCCAGCAATGTACTAGCGGGGGTTCCTGACACCGGGGAGCTGTTTTTT
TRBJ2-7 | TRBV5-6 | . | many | CASSLGTSTYEQYF | TGTGCCAGCAGCCTGGGAACGAGTACCTACGAGCAGTACTTC
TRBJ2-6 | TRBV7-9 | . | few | CASSPAGWSGANILTF | TGTGCCAGCAGCCCCGCGGGGTGGTCTGGGGCCAACATCCTGACTTTC
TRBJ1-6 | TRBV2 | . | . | CASSAPSSYNSPLHF | TGTGCCAGCAGTGCCCCCAGCTCCTATAATTCACCCCTCCACTTT
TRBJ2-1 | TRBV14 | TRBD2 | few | CASSLSGILYEQFF | TGTGCCAGCAGCCTAAGCGGGATTTTGTATGAGCAGTTCTTC
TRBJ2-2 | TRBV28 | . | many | CASSLMGTGELFF | TGTGCCAGCAGCCTGATGGGCACCGGGGAGCTGTTTTTT
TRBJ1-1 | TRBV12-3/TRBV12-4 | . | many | CASSLSRRNTEAFF | TGTGCCAGCAGTTTATCTCGTAGGAACACTGAAGCTTTCTTT
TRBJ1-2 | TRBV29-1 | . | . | CSVEEGGYTF | TGCAGCGTTGAAGAGGGGGGCTACACCTTC